This paragraph covers one TCR beta chain sequence. The antigen is not known. The CDR3 is 15 amino acids. V was clipped by 6 bases and J by 3 bases; unmatched bases: 7. Per the germline V gene, CDR1 is MDHEN and CDR2 is SYDVKM. Authors of the study amplified TCR beta CDR3 regions from RNA transcripts. When the TCR CDR3 underwent first-round RT-PCR, the HTBI primer set was used. TCRdb independently ran MiXCR on the multiplex PCR reads; one entry per CDR3 protein. The data hold about 640,000 distinct CDR3 sequences, with less than 25% observed a single time. The data belong to a study of T cells in Graves' hyperthyroidism and ophthalmopathy. Study results and limitations: The authors' 13 V-J model separated ophthalmopathy from stable hyperthyroidism. Appearing also in blood were most of the thyroid clonotypes expanded above 0.001.

This rearrangement joins TRBV28 to TRBJ2-7; 11 positions agree with TRBD2. The specimen was blood. The clonotype originates from a man aged 25-45 years with Graves' ophthalmopathy. The CDR3 nucleotides read TGTGCCAGCAGCGATACTAGCGGGAGAGGCTACGAGCAGTACTTC. Translated: CASSDTSGRGYEQYF.